The 3 T cell receptor beta chains given below trace back to one sample, sequenced in a study of blood T cell repertoires in COVID-19. The table came from immunoSEQ multiplex PCR; TCRdb's copy has only in-frame clones and leaves some out. The sample consists of 170,000 or so clones, 65% to 85% of them appearing once. The sequenced sample was peripheral blood. These receptors were collected from a woman aged 55-75 years with acute or convalescent COVID-19.

The chain is built from TRBV2 and TRBJ2-7; tentative D call: TRBD2 (6 bases). Germline V lookup: CDR1 SNHLY, CDR2 FYNNEI. This CDR3 contains 16 residues. The V gene lost 4 bases and the J gene lost 5 bases, with 21 bases spanning the gap. This CDR3 is CASSVPEGLARNEQYF. CDR3 DNA: TGTGCCAGCAGTGTGCCGGAGGGGCTGGCGAGGAACGAGCAGTACTTC.

The chain combines TRBV19 with TRBJ1-2; the match to TRBD1 covers 9 bases. The CDR3 has 15 amino acids. V gave up 0 bases and J gave up 8 bases; unmatched junction bases: 7. In germline, CDR1 is LNHDA, CDR2 SQIVND (reference sequence). CDR3 sequence (DNA): TGTGCCAGTAGTATAGATGGGACAGGGAGAGAAGGCTACACCTTC. It codes for CASSIDGTGREGYTF.

The rearrangement uses TRBV6-5 and TRBJ1-5; 7 bases line up with TRBD1. Looked up from germline, CDR1 is MNHEY and CDR2 is SVGAGI. With 7 bases clipped from V and 0 bases from J, the junction kept 3 bases outside the gene matches. The CDR3 contains 14 residues. In DNA form, the CDR3 reads TGTGCCAGCAAGACAGGGAGTAGCAATCAGCCCCAGCATTTT. Protein: CASKTGSSNQPQHF.